The text below deals with one TCR beta chain. This sample is part of a study of blood T cell repertoires in COVID-19. The wider study: Samples came from the United States, Italy and Spain, spanning acute and convalescent COVID-19. From T cells, B-cell-depleted T cells, or PBMCs came the material, which was cDNA or gDNA.

CDR3 size: 15 residues. J was trimmed by 14 bases and V by 0 bases; bases with no gene match: 6. CDR1 is MNHEY and CDR2 is SVGEGT in the germline V gene. Authors' analysis steps: Estimation of nucleated cell counts relied on the amplification of reference gene primers. Profiling relied on immunoSEQ multiplex PCR, and the TCRdb table lists in-frame clones only, not all of them. That table furnishes V, J and clone size, whereas the DNA furnished D and trimming. The sample has 150,000 to 200,000 clones; around 85% are singletons. The receptor was isolated from a man in his sixties with acute or convalescent COVID-19. The V and J genes are TRBV6-2 or TRBV6-3 and TRBJ2-5, with 16 bases matching TRBD2. Sequencing used peripheral blood. Written as DNA, the CDR3 is TGTGCCAGCAGTTACTCTGGGACTAGCGGGAGGGCCTACTACTTC. Translating gives CASSYSGTSGRAYYF.